What follows are 6 T cell receptor beta chains derived from one specimen sequenced in a study of technical replicates of blood from a handful of donors. Here immunoSEQ multiplex PCR was the method, and the copy in TCRdb shows in-frame clones only, minus some. There are approximately 81,000 clones in the sample; approximately 75% occur only once, and around 3.9% lies in the top ten. Material for sequencing was PBMCs. The source is a human donor in good health. Some clones in this sample may be carry-over from other donors' samples.

The chain recombines TRBV5-1 with TRBJ2-7; D is perhaps TRBD2 (5 bases). The CDR3 runs 14 residues. Trimming cost V 0 bases and J 7 bases, with 14 bases left between them. CDR1 is SGHRS and CDR2 is YFSETQ in the germline V gene. The CDR3 DNA reads as TGCGCCAGCAGCTTGGTGGGGAGCCAGCGGGAGCAGTACTTC. Its protein is CASSLVGSQREQYF.

The chain is built from TRBV27 and TRBJ1-6; D remains unclear. Germline assignment: CDR1 MNHEY and CDR2 SMNVEV (reference sequence). The CDR3 has 13 residues. With 6 bases removed from V and 5 bases from J, the gap between germline ends came to 8 bases. This chain's CDR3 is CASSLLNNSPLHF. The DNA for the CDR3 is TGTGCCAGCAGCCTCTTAAATAATTCACCCCTCCACTTT.

The chain is built from TRBV5-1 and TRBJ2-5; tentative D call: TRBD2 (7 bases). Germline V gene sequence: CDR1 SGHRS, CDR2 YFSETQ. The CDR3 runs 17 residues. The V end lost 0 bases, the J end lost 1 base, and 16 bases lay between the germline ends. CDR3 residues: CASSLGVAGDTQETQYF. The CDR3 nucleotides read TGCGCCAGCAGCTTGGGGGTTGCGGGGGACACCCAAGAGACCCAGTACTTC.

CDR3 coding DNA: TGTGCCAGTAGTGTCGACACTGTTAGGGAGCAGTACTTC. The encoded protein is CASSVDTVREQYF. The V and J genes are TRBV19 and TRBJ2-7; D remains unclear. Trimming removed 5 bases from V and 7 bases from J, with 15 bases in between. This CDR3 region has 13 residues. Germline values: CDR1 LNHDA, CDR2 SQIVND (reference sequence).

V gene TRBV7-8 combines with J gene TRBJ1-2, with D uncertain. The ends were cut back, 0 bases at V and 3 bases at J, with 14 bases in the middle. The CDR3 has 16 residues. Germline lookup yields CDR1 SGHVS and CDR2 FQNEAQ. As DNA, the CDR3 is TGTGCCAGCAGCTTAGCGCGATTTTTAGGAGACTATGGCTACACCTTC. It specifies CASSLARFLGDYGYTF.

The rearrangement links TRBV4-2 to TRBJ2-4; D remains ambiguous. The germline V gene encodes CDR1 LGHNA and CDR2 YNFKEQ. The CDR3 has 18 residues. V was pared by 0 bases and J by 0 bases, with 15 bases between. CDR3 sequence (DNA): TGTGCCAGCAGCCAAGATCTGGTAGGAGTTGTAGCCAAAAACATTCAGTACTTC. As protein: CASSQDLVGVVAKNIQYF.